Below are 19 T cell receptor beta chains sequenced from a single sample in a study of T cell responses to AZD1222 COVID-19 vaccine. Repertoires were generated with immunoSEQ multiplex PCR, while TCRdb's copy carries only in-frame clones and drops some. The sample has about 110,000 clones, around nine tenths seen once. This specimen consisted of peripheral blood, obtained on day 0 of AZD1222 vaccination. The receptors here all came from an adult in good health.

This clone was found once. V usage is TRBV2 and J usage is TRBJ2-2; 9 nucleotides match TRBD2. The CDR3 has 16 amino acids. Germline CDR1 SNHLY, CDR2 FYNNEI. Trimming at V came to 6 bases and at J to 5 bases, leaving 10 bases not matched to a gene. The CDR3 DNA reads as TGTGCCAGCAGCAGTACTAGCGGGCTGAGGACCGGGGAGCTGTTTTTT. Translating it yields CASSSTSGLRTGELFF.

This clone was counted a single time. This sample also contains other DNA sequences that code for the same CDR3. This chain uses TRBV9 with TRBJ1-1; D may be TRBD1 (5 bases). The CDR3 is made up of 14 amino acids. Deletions cut 3 bases from V and 0 bases from J, with 9 bases between. CDR1 is SGDLS and CDR2 is YYNGEE in the germline V gene. Here the CDR3 reads CASSAGTVNTEAFF. The DNA of the CDR3 is TGTGCCAGCAGCGCCGGGACGGTGAACACTGAAGCTTTCTTT.

The chain couples TRBV30 to TRBJ1-2; weak D call: TRBD1 (6 bases). CDR1 and CDR2 (germline): GTSNPN, SVGIG (reference sequence). The CDR3 is made up of 14 amino acids. Deletions cut 1 base from V and 3 bases from J, with 12 bases between. The CDR3 DNA sequence: TGTGCCTGGAGTGCCACCAGGGGCGACTATGGCTACACCTTC. Encoded protein: CAWSATRGDYGYTF.

The sample holds a few counts of this clone. The chain has TRBV19 and TRBJ2-5; D is perhaps TRBD1 (5 bases). The germline CDR1 and CDR2 sequences are LNHDA and SQIVND (reference sequence). Trimming took 2 bases from V and 0 from J, leaving 10 bases between them. The CDR3 totals 15 residues. DNA of the CDR3: TGTGCCAGTAGTATACAGGGTGGCCACCAAGAGACCCAGTACTTC. Its translation is CASSIQGGHQETQYF.

The V and J genes are TRBV19 and TRBJ1-4, with 7 bases aligning to TRBD1. Germline CDR1 and CDR2: LNHDA and SQIVND (reference sequence). The CDR3 totals 15 residues. V trimming: 2 bases; J trimming: 8 bases; junction bases outside the gene matches: 8. The CDR3 nucleotides read TGTGCCAGTAGTATAAAACAGGGGCCGAGGGAAAAACTGTTTTTT. Protein product: CASSIKQGPREKLFF. The full variable domain, its missing parts supplied by reference TRBV19 and TRBJ1-4, is DGGITQSPKYLFRKEGQNVTLSCEQNLNHDAMYWYRQDPGQGLRLIYYSQIVNDFQKGDIAEGYSVSREKKESFPLTVTSAQKNPTAFYLCASSIKQGPREKLFFGSGTQLSVL.

The chain combines TRBV6-5 with TRBJ2-3; D gene uncertain. CDR1 is MNHEY, CDR2 SVGAGI, per germline. The CDR3 loop spans 16 amino acids. Trimming left V 3 bases short and J 4 bases short, with 17 bases between. CDR3 coding DNA: TGTGCCAGCAGTTATCTCGGACCCATATCACCAGATACGCAGTATTTT. Amino acids: CASSYLGPISPDTQYF.

V usage is TRBV5-4 and J usage is TRBJ2-2; D remains ambiguous. The CDR3 has 13 residues. Trimming cost V 4 bases and J 11 bases, with 15 bases left between them. The V gene's germline CDR1 is SGHNT and CDR2 YYREEE (reference sequence). CDR3 sequence: CASSTNPPRELFF. The DNA for the CDR3 is TGTGCCAGCAGCACAAACCCCCCCAGAGAGCTGTTTTTT. Combining the CDR3 with reference TRBV5-4 and TRBJ2-2 gives the whole variable domain ETGVTQSPTHLIKTRGQQVTLRCSSQSGHNTVSWYQQALGQGPQFIFQYYREEENGRGNFPPRFSGLQFPNYSSELNVNALELDDSALYLCASSTNPPRELFFGEGSRLTVL.

This clone was seen a few times. This chain connects TRBV28 to TRBJ2-3; the match to TRBD2 covers 9 bases. Germline V gene data show CDR1 as MDHEN and CDR2 as SYDVKM. The CDR3 extends over 15 amino acids. Losses at the gene ends were 4 bases for V and 3 bases for J; bases not matched to a gene: 5. CDR3 in DNA: TGTGCCAGCAGTTCCCGCGGGGGGGAAACAGATACGCAGTATTTT. This codes for CASSSRGGETDTQYF. The full variable domain, with the rest looked up from reference TRBV28 and TRBJ2-3, is DVKVTQSSRYLVKRTGEKVFLECVQDMDHENMFWYRQDPGLGLRLIYFSYDVKMKEKGDIPEGYSVSREKKERFSLILESASTNQTSMYLCASSSRGGETDTQYFGPGTRLTVL.

The chain joins TRBV5-1 to TRBJ1-1; D unresolved. The CDR3 spans 15 residues. The germline V gene has CDR1 SGHRS and CDR2 YFSETQ. Trimming left V 0 bases short and J 2 bases short, with 11 bases between. CDR3 sequence: CASSLVFGSNTEAFF. The CDR3 DNA follows: TGCGCCAGCAGCTTGGTTTTCGGGTCTAACACTGAAGCTTTCTTT.

This chain links TRBV5-1 with TRBJ1-1; 12 nucleotides align to TRBD1. J lost 5 bases, V lost 3 bases, and 5 bases had no gene match. Germline CDR1 is SGHRS and CDR2 is YFSETQ. The CDR3 contains 15 residues. The CDR3 here is CASSWGQGAQTEAFF. The CDR3 nucleotides read TGCGCCAGCAGCTGGGGACAGGGGGCGCAGACTGAAGCTTTCTTT.

The gene calls are TRBV7-2 and TRBJ1-1, with D unclear. V lost 5 bases and J 1 base, leaving 11 bases between the germline ends. Germline CDR1 and CDR2: SGHTA and FQGNSA. The CDR3 sequence is 14 residues long. CDR3 DNA: TGTGCCAGCAGCGTAAGGGTATGGAACACTGAAGCTTTCTTT. The encoded protein is CASSVRVWNTEAFF.

The chain joins TRBV5-1 to TRBJ2-1; D might be TRBD1 or TRBD2, each matching 6 bases. V was shortened by 3 bases and J by 7 bases, with 14 bases between the two germline ends. There are 14 residues in the CDR3. CDR1 is SGHRS and CDR2 is YFSETQ in the germline V gene. The DNA for the CDR3 is TGCGCCAGCAGCTCAGGGGACTCCCTGAATGAGCAGTTCTTC. This codes for CASSSGDSLNEQFF.

The chain joins TRBV5-1 to TRBJ1-4, with unresolved D. This CDR3 contains 14 residues. Germline CDR1 SGHRS, CDR2 YFSETQ. The ends were cut back, 0 bases at V and 5 bases at J, with 8 bases in the middle. DNA of the CDR3: TGCGCCAGCAGCTTGGGCGGCCTAAATGAAAAACTGTTTTTT. Residues: CASSLGGLNEKLFF.

The chain has TRBV6-2 or TRBV6-3 and TRBJ1-5; D might be TRBD1 (5 bases). Trimming pared 6 bases from V and 2 bases from J, leaving 17 bases between. Germline V gene sequence: CDR1 MNHEY, CDR2 SVGEGT. CDR3 size: 16 residues. CDR3 loop: CASSLSFRGGNQPQHF. The CDR3 DNA reads TGTGCCAGCAGCCTCAGCTTTCGGGGGGGCAATCAGCCCCAGCATTTT.

V usage is TRBV7-3 and J usage is TRBJ1-6, with D possibly matching TRBD1 (6 bases). Germline V gives CDR1 SGHTA, CDR2 FQGTGA. This CDR3 contains 16 residues. V lost 0 bases to trimming and J lost 7 bases, with 13 bases between them. Written as DNA, the CDR3 is TGTGCCAGCAGCTTAACAACAGGGAGGCCCAATTCACCCCTCCACTTT. This codes for CASSLTTGRPNSPLHF.

V usage is TRBV11-3 and J usage is TRBJ2-3; 9 positions agree with TRBD2. In germline, CDR1 is SGHNT, CDR2 YENEEA. Germline trimming cut 6 bases from V and 4 bases from J; bases unmatched to any gene: 2. The CDR3 is 13 amino acids. The CDR3 sequence is CASRAGGPDTQYF. For the CDR3, the DNA is TGTGCCAGCAGGGCGGGAGGGCCAGATACGCAGTATTTT.

The gene calls are TRBV28 and TRBJ1-4; D perhaps matches TRBD1 (6 bases). Germline V lookup: CDR1 MDHEN, CDR2 SYDVKM. V was clipped by 6 bases and J by 0 bases, with 14 bases between them. The CDR3 spans 16 residues. The DNA of the CDR3 is TGTGCCAGCAGCCGGCCAGGGGCGGCAACTAATGAAAAACTGTTTTTT. It yields the protein CASSRPGAATNEKLFF. Together with reference TRBV28 and TRBJ1-4, the CDR3 gives the full variable domain: DVKVTQSSRYLVKRTGEKVFLECVQDMDHENMFWYRQDPGLGLRLIYFSYDVKMKEKGDIPEGYSVSREKKERFSLILESASTNQTSMYLCASSRPGAATNEKLFFGSGTQLSVL.

The chain employs TRBV9 and TRBJ1-6; no clear D. Germline lookup yields CDR1 SGDLS and CDR2 YYNGEE. There are 12 residues in the CDR3. V lost 1 base and J lost 9, with 5 bases in between. The CDR3 protein is CASSVSGSPLHF. DNA of the CDR3: TGTGCCAGCAGCGTATCGGGTTCACCCCTCCACTTT.

This chain links TRBV2 with TRBJ1-3; D is possibly TRBD1 (5 bases). The CDR3 extends over 16 amino acids. The V and J ends lost 6 bases and 0 bases respectively, with 15 bases between them. Germline CDR1 is SNHLY and CDR2 is FYNNEI. CDR3 sequence (DNA): TGTGCCAGCAGCCTAAAGGGGCAGGGCTCTGGAAACACCATATATTTT. Protein product: CASSLKGQGSGNTIYF.